This entry features one T cell receptor (beta chain) sequence. Which antigen it targets is not known. Base quality data are lacking; no much larger clone is found one base away. The data derive from a study of beta chain features in type 1 diabetes listed by TCRdb under 2018. Turning to the overall study: No differences in mean age, gender distribution, total cell number or subset yield were found between patients and healthy donors. Whereas all 30 or so donors provided naive and central memory subsets, regulatory and stem cell-like memory subsets were isolated from just 8 patients and about 8 healthy donors. A total of some 100,000,000 sorted cells were examined across all samples, and a strong correlation was observed between cell number per subset and RNA yield. In the study, recently diagnosed type 1 diabetes patients and matched healthy donors were compared on the TCRB repertoires of their sorted circulating CD4+ T cell subsets.

The research as a whole found: Shorter templates might be favored by PCR, yet because patient and control samples were amplified and corrected together, any such skew would affect both groups equally. Type 1 diabetes patients showed a moderate but significant shortening of TCRB CDR3 length in all four CD4+ subsets. Because small numbers of individuals were included in the HLA sub-analyses, any influence of HLA type on TCRB rearrangement was left unresolved. Because cDNA was sequenced instead of genomic DNA, activated cells with high expression could be over-represented, although the groups did not differ in activation or CD3 levels. At VDJ recombination sites, type 1 diabetes patients had fewer insertions and more deleted nucleotides, which implies abnormalities in thymic rearrangement. Naive, central memory and regulatory TCRB repertoires appeared to be more similar among patients than among healthy donors.

Each donor gave one peripheral blood draw, roughly 120 mL on average, collected into heparinised tubes. Using a panel that included CD45RO, CCR7, CD25, CD127, CD95 and CD27, naive, central memory, regulatory and stem cell-like memory CD4+ T cells were sorted on a BD FACSAria II. Purity was above 95% for every sorted population. PBMCs were isolated immediately by Lymphoprep density gradient centrifugation and stained directly without culture. To minimize batch effects, samples were stained and sorted in pairs, one healthy donor with one patient per experiment. The High Capacity cDNA Reverse Transcription Kit was used to reverse transcribe all of the isolated RNA, meaning that expressed TCRB transcripts were what got sequenced. For stem cell-like memory T cell samples, survey-depth immunoSEQ sequencing was used, averaging about 940,000 total reads per sample. After sorted cells were lysed in RLT buffer, RNA was extracted with DNase-treated RNeasy Micro or Mini kits, with the choice depending on cell number. Each cell subset was processed separately to prevent cross-contamination, with patient and healthy donor samples processed together. The immunoSEQ multiplex PCR was used to amplify TCRB sequences from cDNA, generating 87-bp fragments that spanned the CDR3 region. Sequencing of the amplicons was done on the Illumina HiSeq platform. In the original analysis: Synthetic template baselines were used to correct PCR bias computationally, reads within Hamming distance 2 were collapsed together, and singletons that could not be merged were discarded. Reads were aligned against IMGT so that V, D and J genes, CDR3 length and insertions or deletions at six rearrangement sites could be assigned. Within each subset, clonotype counts were normalized to the number of sorted cells before true diversity and Gini coefficients were calculated with the tcR R package. Repertoire sharing was quantified using the overlap coefficient calculated on TCRB nucleotide sequences. The table was pulled from immuneACCESS by TCRdb, which kept in-frame rearrangements only. Such tables lose some clones; where checked, under half of the loss comes from unresolved V genes, and the rest has no known cause. That table gives V, J and clone size, and the DNA gave D and trimming. This sample has under 95,000 clones in its table, and 30% to 40% of those were observed once. About 0.48% of the sample belongs to the ten largest clones.

The CDR3 runs 13 residues from the cysteine to the phenylalanine. Only CDR3 DNA is held: 39 bases, read in frame from base 1. V loses 5 bases, J loses 5 bases, and the germline ends lie 9 bases apart. The germline V gene supplies CDR1 MNHEY and CDR2 SVGAGI. The V and J segments used are TRBV6-5 and TRBJ1-4; no D gene is confidently identified. Specimen: stem cell memory CD4+ T cells from blood. Interpreted using the paper, the cell subset or site label stands for: stem cell-like memory CD4+ T cells. This TCR derives from a woman between 18 and 30 years old in good health. For the CDR3, the sequence is CASSRSENEKLFF. Read as DNA, the sequence is TGTGCCAGCAGTAGGAGTGAGAATGAAAAACTGTTTTTT.